The rows below give T cell receptor beta chains drawn from one sample of a study of cytomegalovirus exposure and HLA in healthy donors. Libraries were prepared by immunoSEQ multiplex PCR; TCRdb keeps only in-frame clonotypes and omits some of them. The sample carries about 160,000 clones, around 80% recorded once. The material sequenced was PBMCs. The source of these receptors is a male donor in good health and CMV-seronegative. The conserved cysteine and the conserved F or W are not part of the CDR3 here. Fields, in order: CDR3 protein, J gene, clone size, V gene. Size is omitted from some rows. Given values are once, few, many or a class for expanded clones.

CDR3 protein: ASSLRVDEQF; J gene: TRBJ2-1; clone size: .; V gene: TRBV28
CDR3 protein: ASQGTGQETQY; J gene: TRBJ2-5; clone size: once; V gene: TRBV2
CDR3 protein: ASSPLDRTEAF; J gene: TRBJ1-1; clone size: few; V gene: TRBV18
CDR3 protein: ASNRGYYNEQF; J gene: TRBJ2-1; clone size: .; V gene: TRBV2
CDR3 protein: ATSEELAGRPYEQY; J gene: TRBJ2-7; clone size: .; V gene: TRBV15
CDR3 protein: ASSELAEEQY; J gene: TRBJ2-7; clone size: .; V gene: TRBV10-2
CDR3 protein: ASRSGAGANVLT; J gene: TRBJ2-6; clone size: .; V gene: TRBV6-4
CDR3 protein: ASSLVQGNTGELF; J gene: TRBJ2-2; clone size: .; V gene: TRBV5-4
CDR3 protein: ASSPPRQGRSTDTQY; J gene: TRBJ2-3; clone size: .; V gene: TRBV18
CDR3 protein: ASSLDPSGRNYEQY; J gene: TRBJ2-7; clone size: .; V gene: TRBV11-2
CDR3 protein: ASSLVQSNEQF; J gene: TRBJ2-1; clone size: .; V gene: TRBV7-9
CDR3 protein: ASSFFQDTGTAILSYEQY; J gene: TRBJ2-7; clone size: once; V gene: TRBV27
CDR3 protein: ASSQDLAGGPDTQY; J gene: TRBJ2-3; clone size: medium-sized; V gene: TRBV4-2
CDR3 protein: ASSEARNTEAF; J gene: TRBJ1-1; clone size: once; V gene: TRBV2
CDR3 protein: ASSPPDRVPSPLH; J gene: TRBJ1-6; clone size: .; V gene: TRBV25-1
CDR3 protein: ASSDSSVNEQF; J gene: TRBJ2-1; clone size: many; V gene: TRBV6-4
CDR3 protein: ASSEAFLSRQY; J gene: TRBJ2-5; clone size: .; V gene: TRBV6-1
CDR3 protein: ASSRTQGFSYEQY; J gene: TRBJ2-7; clone size: .; V gene: TRBV7-6
CDR3 protein: ASSFGTSGYT; J gene: TRBJ1-2; clone size: .; V gene: TRBV7-3
CDR3 protein: ASRTSGGHVYNEQF; J gene: TRBJ2-1; clone size: .; V gene: TRBV19
CDR3 protein: ASSLGAGADTEAF; J gene: TRBJ1-1; clone size: .; V gene: TRBV7-9
CDR3 protein: ATSEDSETSGYNEQF; J gene: TRBJ2-1; clone size: .; V gene: TRBV15
CDR3 protein: ASTLDSYEQY; J gene: TRBJ2-7; clone size: once; V gene: TRBV6-1
CDR3 protein: ASSVGTGGNQPQH; J gene: TRBJ1-5; clone size: .; V gene: TRBV2
CDR3 protein: ASGEGIGDEQF; J gene: TRBJ2-1; clone size: .; V gene: TRBV6-6
CDR3 protein: ATSRDGGTGRNEQF; J gene: TRBJ2-1; clone size: .; V gene: TRBV15
CDR3 protein: ASSYRREGNIQY; J gene: TRBJ2-4; clone size: .; V gene: TRBV6-5